Each of the 25 T cell receptor beta chains below was sequenced from the same sample in a study of blood T cell repertoires in COVID-19. TCRdb's table, derived via immunoSEQ multiplex PCR, lists solely in-frame clones and lacks some. This table holds about 160,000 clones, approximately 82% found once. Specimen: peripheral blood. The origin of the receptors is a woman aged 80 or over with acute or convalescent COVID-19.

The V gene is TRBV5-1, the J gene TRBJ2-3, with TRBD2 as a possible D gene (5 bases). V was trimmed by 4 bases and J by 1 base, leaving 13 bases between them. The CDR3 sequence is 15 residues long. Germline V gene lookup returns CDR1 SGHRS and CDR2 YFSETQ. The CDR3 bases are TGCGCCAGCAGCCCCTTATCCGGGGGCACAGATACGCAGTATTTT. Its protein is CASSPLSGGTDTQYF.

J is TRBJ2-1 and V is TRBV27; 9 bases match TRBD2. The length of the CDR3 is 15 residues. Germline V gives CDR1 MNHEY, CDR2 SMNVEV (reference sequence). The J segment lost 1 base and the V segment lost 5 bases, leaving 3 bases of the junction unmatched. CDR3 protein: CASSLAGLSYNEQFF. CDR3 bases: TGTGCCAGCAGTCTAGCGGGACTTTCCTACAATGAGCAGTTCTTC.

The rearrangement joins TRBV27 to TRBJ2-2, with 10 positions matching TRBD1. This CDR3 comprises 16 residues. Trimming at V came to 10 bases and at J to 3 bases, leaving 11 bases not matched to a gene. CDR1 MNHEY and CDR2 SMNVEV come from the germline V gene (reference sequence). As DNA, the CDR3 is TGTGCCACCTCCCATTTCGGACAGGGGGACACCGGGGAGCTGTTTTTT. Encoded protein: CATSHFGQGDTGELFF.

This rearrangement joins TRBV7-2 to TRBJ1-2, with D possibly matching TRBD1 (6 bases). CDR3 size: 13 residues. V lost 5 bases, J lost 7 bases, and 14 bases lay in between. CDR1 and CDR2 (germline): SGHTA, FQGNSA. The CDR3 DNA follows: TGTGCCAGCAGCCCTATACAGGGTTCTGGCTACACCTTC. Residues: CASSPIQGSGYTF.

The J gene is TRBJ2-1, the V gene TRBV5-1, with D tentatively TRBD1 (5 bases). Trimming removed 1 base at V and 0 bases at J, with 8 bases between. Germline-derived CDR1 and CDR2 are SGHRS and YFSETQ. The CDR3 extends over 15 amino acids. CDR3 nucleotide sequence: TGCGCCAGCAGCTTGCTAGACAGCTCCTACAATGAGCAGTTCTTC. Amino acids: CASSLLDSSYNEQFF.

This clone was recorded a few times. The CDR3 DNA follows: TGTGCCAGCAGCGTAGGTGTTGGAGGGAATCGGGGCTCGCAACGTGACACTGAAGCTTTCTTT. The encoded protein is CASSVGVGGNRGSQRDTEAFF. J is TRBJ1-1 and V is TRBV9; possibly TRBD1 for D (5 bases). Germline V gene lookup returns CDR1 SGDLS and CDR2 YYNGEE. The V end lost 0 bases, the J end lost 3 bases, and 30 bases lay between the germline ends. The CDR3 contains 21 residues.

This chain connects TRBV18 to TRBJ2-5, with 10 positions matching TRBD1. From germline, CDR1 is KGHSH and CDR2 LQKENI. V lost 4 bases and J lost 5; bases outside the gene matches: 4. CDR3 length equals 14 residues. DNA for the CDR3: TGTGCCAGCTCACTCAGACAGGGGGCGGAGACCCAGTACTTC. Translated: CASSLRQGAETQYF.

The chain has TRBV4-3 and TRBJ2-7; D perhaps matches TRBD2 (5 bases). Germline-derived CDR1 and CDR2 are LGHNA and YSLEER. The CDR3 totals 16 residues. Trimming shortened V by 0 bases and J by 0 bases, and 12 bases separated the two germline ends. For the CDR3, the DNA is TGCGCCAGCAGCCAAGATGGGCGGGCCATCTCCTACGAGCAGTACTTC. It encodes CASSQDGRAISYEQYF.

The J gene is TRBJ1-5, the V gene TRBV19; D might be TRBD1 (5 bases). V was trimmed by 9 bases and J by 9 bases, leaving 21 bases between them. The CDR3 contains 14 residues. The germline V gene has CDR1 LNHDA and CDR2 SQIVND (reference sequence). CDR3 sequence: CASHPLGGIWPQHF. The CDR3 coding sequence is TGTGCCAGCCACCCCCTGGGGGGAATATGGCCCCAGCATTTT.

The rearrangement links TRBV4-3 to TRBJ2-3, with D possibly TRBD2 on 6 matching bases. The V end was cut by 0 bases, the J end by 0 bases, with 10 bases between. The length of the CDR3 is 16 residues. CDR1 is LGHNA and CDR2 is YSLEER in the germline V gene. CDR3 bases: TGCGCCAGCAGCCAAGATCTAGCGCCTAGCACAGATACGCAGTATTTT. It yields the protein CASSQDLAPSTDTQYF.

The genes are TRBV19 and TRBJ1-2; 8 nucleotides align to TRBD1. The CDR3 has 13 amino acids. The trim removed 8 bases at V and 3 bases at J, leaving 5 bases unmatched. Germline V gene data show CDR1 as LNHDA and CDR2 as SQIVND (reference sequence). The DNA for the CDR3 is TGTGCCAGTGGGGGACAGGACTACTATGGCTACACCTTC. Translation: CASGGQDYYGYTF.

The gene calls are TRBV11-2 and TRBJ2-7; 14 bases fit TRBD2. Germline V gene lookup returns CDR1 SGHAT and CDR2 FQNNGV. This CDR3 has 15 amino acids. The V gene end was trimmed by 5 bases and the J gene end by 4 bases; junction bases not matched to a gene: 4. The CDR3 sequence is CASSPGTSGSYEQYF. CDR3 nucleotides: TGTGCCAGCAGCCCCGGGACTAGCGGGAGTTACGAGCAGTACTTC.

The rearrangement joins TRBV12-3 or TRBV12-4 to TRBJ2-1, with D possibly TRBD1 on 6 matching bases. V lost 10 bases, J lost 1 base, and 11 bases lay in between. The CDR3 extends over 13 amino acids. The CDR3 DNA reads TGTGCCACCTCTCAGGGGTCCTACAATGAGCAGTTCTTC. Protein: CATSQGSYNEQFF.

The rearrangement joins TRBV6-2 or TRBV6-3 to TRBJ2-2; TRBD2 might be the D (6 bases). This CDR3 is 17 amino acids long. The V and J ends lost 2 bases and 0 bases respectively, with 13 bases between them. Germline CDR1 and CDR2: MNHEY and SVGEGT. The CDR3 DNA is TGTGCCAGCAGTTACGTTTTGGGACTGCCGAACACCGGGGAGCTGTTTTTT. This sequence encodes CASSYVLGLPNTGELFF.

This chain joins TRBV5-6 and TRBJ1-2; 7 bases match TRBD1. The germline V gene has CDR1 SGHDT and CDR2 YYEEEE. The CDR3 is made up of 12 amino acids. With 4 bases clipped from V and 5 bases from J, the junction kept 2 bases outside the gene matches. CDR3: CASSTGQYGYTF. The CDR3 DNA reads as TGTGCCAGCAGCACGGGACAGTATGGCTACACCTTC.

The chain recombines TRBV5-6 with TRBJ1-5; tentative D call: TRBD1 (5 bases). V shed 1 base and J shed 6 bases, with 11 bases lying between them. The CDR3 consists of 14 residues. Germline V gives CDR1 SGHDT, CDR2 YYEEEE. CDR3 bases: TGTGCCAGCAGCTTGCTCAGGGCCGCTCAGCCCCAGCATTTT. Translating it yields CASSLLRAAQPQHF.

V and J are TRBV5-5 and TRBJ1-2, with D unresolved. Per germline, CDR1 SGHKS and CDR2 YYEKEE (reference sequence). The ends were cut back, 0 bases at V and 4 bases at J, with 16 bases in the middle. The CDR3 contains 16 residues. The CDR3 region is CASSLALDNARYGYTF. The CDR3 DNA reads as TGTGCCAGCAGCTTGGCCCTCGACAATGCCCGCTATGGCTACACCTTC.

This chain joins TRBV6-5 and TRBJ2-1; TRBD1 matches 7 bases. V lost 10 bases and J lost 8; bases outside the gene matches: 17. This CDR3 comprises 15 residues. CDR1 is MNHEY, CDR2 SVGAGI, per germline. The CDR3 loop reads CATETGNHDGDEQFF. CDR3 in DNA: TGTGCCACCGAGACAGGGAACCACGACGGGGATGAGCAGTTCTTC.

The genes are TRBV5-1 and TRBJ2-2; 12 bases are a match to TRBD2. The ends lost 0 bases at V and 7 bases at J; junction bases unmatched: 4. The germline V gene has CDR1 SGHRS and CDR2 YFSETQ. The CDR3 contains 16 residues. The CDR3 region is CASSLVLAGGLGELFF. CDR3 nucleotides: TGCGCCAGCAGCTTGGTACTAGCGGGAGGTCTCGGGGAGCTGTTTTTT.

The rearrangement uses TRBV27 and TRBJ2-7; a weak D match, TRBD1 (5 bases). Trimming left V 2 bases short and J 6 bases short, with 8 bases between. Germline loops: CDR1 MNHEY, CDR2 SMNVEV (reference sequence). CDR3 size: 12 residues. The CDR3 sequence: CASSLVQGEQYF. The CDR3 coding sequence is TGTGCCAGCAGTTTAGTTCAGGGCGAGCAGTACTTC.

The chain has TRBV2 and TRBJ2-1; a possible D gene is TRBD2 (6 bases). Germline lookup yields CDR1 SNHLY and CDR2 FYNNEI. V dropped 1 base and J dropped 6 bases, with 16 bases sitting between them. The CDR3 is made up of 16 amino acids. The DNA of the CDR3 is TGTGCCAGCAGTGAAGGTAGGACTACATTCGGCAATGAGCAGTTCTTC. Protein: CASSEGRTTFGNEQFF.

This clone was picked up a small number of times. This rearrangement joins TRBV5-4 to TRBJ2-1; D is perhaps TRBD2 (6 bases). Germline CDR1 SGHNT, CDR2 YYREEE (reference sequence). The CDR3 is 16 residues long. The germline V and J ends were trimmed by 1 base and 2 bases, with 13 bases remaining between them. The CDR3 DNA reads as TGTGCCAGCAGCTTGATTAGCGGAGGCGCCTACAATGAGCAGTTCTTC. It codes for CASSLISGGAYNEQFF.

The chain couples TRBV5-5 to TRBJ2-5; 14 bases are shared with TRBD2. The V and J ends lost 4 bases and 5 bases, in that order; junction bases with no gene match: 13. This CDR3 is built from 18 residues. Looked up from germline, CDR1 is SGHKS and CDR2 is YYEKEE (reference sequence). The CDR3 DNA is TGTGCCAGCAGCCCCGGGACTAGCGGGAGCTATGGTACGGAGACCCAGTACTTC. Protein sequence: CASSPGTSGSYGTETQYF.

This clone was observed a few times. The chain combines TRBV7-8 with TRBJ1-1; D is unclear. Germline loops: CDR1 SGHVS, CDR2 FQNEAQ. The CDR3 has 16 residues. V lost 1 base and J lost 5, with 17 bases in between. CDR3 in DNA: TGTGCCAGCAGCTTAGGGGAGACAAATGGAGGGACTGAAGCTTTCTTT. Protein sequence: CASSLGETNGGTEAFF.

This clone was recorded only once. The chain carries TRBV29-1 and TRBJ1-1; D remains ambiguous. Trimming cost V 4 bases and J 0 bases, with 9 bases left between them. CDR1 SQVTM and CDR2 ANQGSEA come from the germline V gene. This CDR3 comprises 13 residues. For the CDR3, the DNA is TGCAGCGTTGCGGAGGTGATGAACACTGAAGCTTTCTTT. Translating gives CSVAEVMNTEAFF.